In this sample, the clone carrying this TCR beta chain turned up many times. Its antigen remains unknown. The data stem from a study of response to subunit inactivated influenza vaccine. Study-wide findings and caveats: That few new T cells are recruited by each seasonal influenza vaccination was the authors' suggestion.

TCRdb used MiXCR to reprocess the RT-PCR reads, holding one entry per CDR3 protein. The sample comprises about 520,000 distinct CDR3 sequences, roughly 7.6% of which are singletons, and 10% to 15% rests with the top ten. V lost 3 bases, J lost 5 bases, and 2 bases stayed unmatched. This CDR3 is built from 14 residues. CDR1 and CDR2 from the germline V gene are LNHNV and YYDKDF (reference sequence). The gene calls are TRBV15 and TRBJ2-2; 8 nucleotides line up with TRBD1. The sequenced sample was PBMCs from blood, obtained roughly 24 months after vaccination. The sequence derives from a man aged 50-75 years who received an inactivated influenza vaccine. CDR3 sequence (DNA): TGTGCCACCAGCAGGGACAGGGTAACCGGGGAGCTGTTTTTT. Its translation is CATSRDRVTGELFF.